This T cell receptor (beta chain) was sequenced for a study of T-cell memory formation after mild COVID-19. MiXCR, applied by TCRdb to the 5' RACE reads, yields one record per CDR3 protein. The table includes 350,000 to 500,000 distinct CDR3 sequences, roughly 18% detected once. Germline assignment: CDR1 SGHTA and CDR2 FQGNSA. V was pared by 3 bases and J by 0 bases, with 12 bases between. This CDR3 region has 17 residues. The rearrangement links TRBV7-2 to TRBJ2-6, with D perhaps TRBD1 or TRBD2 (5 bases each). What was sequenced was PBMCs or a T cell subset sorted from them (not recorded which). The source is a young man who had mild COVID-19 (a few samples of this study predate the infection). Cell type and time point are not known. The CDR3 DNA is TGTGCCAGCAGCTTCCTCGGGACGTACTCTGGGGCCAACGTCCTGACTTTC. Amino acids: CASSFLGTYSGANVLTF.